Below, 11 T cell receptor beta chains from the same sample are listed, as sequenced in a study of T cells in Graves' hyperthyroidism and ophthalmopathy. The CDR3 regions of TCR beta were amplified from RNA transcripts. TCR CDR3 regions were first amplified by RT-PCR with HTBI primers. In TCRdb, the multiplex PCR reads were re-called with MiXCR into one record per CDR3 protein. The table lists around 300,000 distinct CDR3 sequences, about 15% of them singletons. Sequenced sample: blood. These TCRs come from a young woman with Graves' hyperthyroidism.

This clonotype was observed a handful of times. The chain joins TRBV6-1 to TRBJ1-5, with D perhaps TRBD1 (5 bases). This CDR3 comprises 15 residues. Germline V CDR1 and CDR2: MNHNS, SASEGT. Trimming left V 0 bases short and J 5 bases short, with 11 bases between. CDR3 amino acids: CASSEAWGDHQPQHF. CDR3 sequence (DNA): TGTGCCAGCAGTGAAGCGTGGGGGGATCATCAGCCCCAGCATTTT.

This clonotype occurred many times. J is TRBJ2-7 and V is TRBV5-5, with 9 bases that match TRBD1. This CDR3 is built from 15 residues. CDR1 and CDR2 (germline): SGHKS, YYEKEE (reference sequence). Losses at the gene ends were 5 bases for V and 5 bases for J; bases not matched to a gene: 11. The CDR3 spells CASSTGQGPRDEQYF. The CDR3 DNA reads TGTGCCAGCAGTACCGGACAGGGGCCTCGGGACGAGCAGTACTTC.

This clonotype was detected only a few times. The chain employs TRBV4-1 and TRBJ2-3; D gene ambiguous. Per the germline V gene, CDR1 is MGHRA and CDR2 is YSYEKL. Trimming removed 3 bases at V and 1 base at J, with 8 bases between. There are 14 residues in the CDR3. The CDR3 DNA sequence: TGCGCCAGCAGCCACCGCGACGGCACAGATACGCAGTATTTT. Protein: CASSHRDGTDTQYF.

This clonotype was counted between two and nine times. The genes are TRBV19 and TRBJ2-5, with 12 bases lining up with TRBD2. Germline CDR1 reads LNHDA; CDR2 reads SQIVND (reference sequence). The V and J ends lost 9 bases and 2 bases, in that order; junction bases with no gene match: 4. This CDR3 spans 14 amino acids. CDR3 in amino acids: CASGTSGPQETQYF. CDR3 nucleotides: TGTGCCAGCGGGACTAGCGGGCCTCAAGAGACCCAGTACTTC.

CDR3 in amino acids: CASSLERTSYNEQFF. CDR3 coding DNA: TGTGCCAGCAGCTTGGAGCGGACCTCCTACAATGAGCAGTTCTTC. The chain links TRBV7-2 to TRBJ2-1, with D possibly TRBD2 on 5 matching bases. CDR1 is SGHTA, CDR2 FQGNSA, per germline. Deletions cut 3 bases from V and 0 bases from J, with 9 bases between. The CDR3 totals 15 residues.

DNA of the CDR3: TGTGCCAGCAGAAACACCGGGACAGATGAAAAACTGTTTTTT. Translated: CASRNTGTDEKLFF. The rearrangement uses TRBV7-9 and TRBJ1-4, with 7 bases that match TRBD1. This CDR3 has 14 amino acids. The trim removed 6 bases at V and 6 bases at J, leaving 7 bases unmatched. Germline CDR1 SEHNR, CDR2 FQNEAQ (reference sequence).

J is TRBJ1-2 and V is TRBV6-2 or TRBV6-3; D call uncertain. The CDR3 runs to 12 residues. Trimming took 7 bases from V and 8 from J, leaving 14 bases between them. CDR1 MNHEY and CDR2 SVGEGT come from the germline V gene. DNA of the CDR3: TGTGCCAGCAATATAGCCTCGGGGGGCTACACCTTC. Translation: CASNIASGGYTF.

In this sample, this clonotype turned up a few times. The gene calls are TRBV30 and TRBJ1-1, with D perhaps TRBD1 (5 bases). V lost 1 base and J 4 bases, leaving 10 bases between the germline ends. Germline CDR1 reads GTSNPN; CDR2 reads SVGIG (reference sequence). The CDR3 spans 13 residues. For the CDR3, the DNA is TGTGCCTGGAGTGGGGGGGTCGGCACTGAAGCTTTCTTT. Its protein product is CAWSGGVGTEAFF.

The table lists this clonotype with a count of one. The rearrangement uses TRBV9 and TRBJ2-4; 9 nucleotides match TRBD2. Trimming removed 3 bases from V and 4 bases from J; junction bases left unmatched: 14. Germline V gene data show CDR1 as SGDLS and CDR2 as YYNGEE. This CDR3 is 18 amino acids long. In DNA form, the CDR3 reads TGTGCCAGCAGCGCCGGGGCTCCGGGGAGCGGGGGGAAAAACATTCAGTACTTC. Its protein is CASSAGAPGSGGKNIQYF. The full variable domain, rest sourced from reference TRBV9 and TRBJ2-4, is DSGVTQTPKHLITATGQRVTLRCSPRSGDLSVYWYQQSLDQGLQFLIQYYNGEERAKGNILERFSAQQFPDLHSELNLSSLELGDSALYFCASSAGAPGSGGKNIQYFGAGTRLSVL.

The CDR3 DNA reads as TGTGCCAGCAGCCCGACTTCTAGTTTATGGAGTGAGCAGTTCTTC. Encoded protein: CASSPTSSLWSEQFF. The rearrangement joins TRBV3-1 to TRBJ2-1; D gene ambiguous. Trimming removed 4 bases from V and 9 bases from J, with 19 bases in between. Germline V gives CDR1 LGHDT, CDR2 YNNKEL (reference sequence). The CDR3 spans 15 residues.

This clonotype has more than one count but fewer than ten. The chain has TRBV28 and TRBJ1-5; D gene unclear. Germline values: CDR1 MDHEN, CDR2 SYDVKM. V lost 3 bases, J lost 7 bases, and 7 bases lay in between. The CDR3 covers 12 residues. This chain's CDR3 is CASSFWGQPQHF. CDR3 sequence (DNA): TGTGCCAGCAGTTTTTGGGGACAGCCCCAGCATTTT.